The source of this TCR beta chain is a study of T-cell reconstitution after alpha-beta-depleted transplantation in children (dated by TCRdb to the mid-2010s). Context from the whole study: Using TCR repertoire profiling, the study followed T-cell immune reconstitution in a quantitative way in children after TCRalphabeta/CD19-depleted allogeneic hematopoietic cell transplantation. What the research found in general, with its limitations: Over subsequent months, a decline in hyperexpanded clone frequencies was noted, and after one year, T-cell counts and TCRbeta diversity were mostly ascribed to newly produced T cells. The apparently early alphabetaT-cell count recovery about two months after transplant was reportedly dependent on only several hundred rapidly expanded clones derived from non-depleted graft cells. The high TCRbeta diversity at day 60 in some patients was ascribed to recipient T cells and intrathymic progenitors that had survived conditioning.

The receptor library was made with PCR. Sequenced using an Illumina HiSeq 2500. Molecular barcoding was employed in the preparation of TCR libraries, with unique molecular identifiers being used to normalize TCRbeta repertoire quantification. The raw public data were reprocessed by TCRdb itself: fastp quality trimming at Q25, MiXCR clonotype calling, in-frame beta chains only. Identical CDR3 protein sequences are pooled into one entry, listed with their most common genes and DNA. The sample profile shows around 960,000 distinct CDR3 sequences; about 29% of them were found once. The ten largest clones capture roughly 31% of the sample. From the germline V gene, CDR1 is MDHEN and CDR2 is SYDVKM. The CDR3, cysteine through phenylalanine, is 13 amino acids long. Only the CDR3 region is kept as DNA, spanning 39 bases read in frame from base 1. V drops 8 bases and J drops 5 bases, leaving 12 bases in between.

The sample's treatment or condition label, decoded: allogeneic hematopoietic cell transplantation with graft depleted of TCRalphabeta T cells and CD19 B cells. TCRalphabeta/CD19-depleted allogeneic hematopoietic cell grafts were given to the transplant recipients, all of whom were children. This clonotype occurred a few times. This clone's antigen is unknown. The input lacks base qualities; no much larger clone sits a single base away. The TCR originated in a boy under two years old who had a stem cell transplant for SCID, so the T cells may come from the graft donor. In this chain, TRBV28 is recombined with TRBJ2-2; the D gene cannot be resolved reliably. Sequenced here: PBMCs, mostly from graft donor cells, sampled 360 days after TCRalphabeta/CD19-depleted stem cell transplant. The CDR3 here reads CASEFGWTGELFF. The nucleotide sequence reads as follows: TGTGCCAGCGAGTTCGGGTGGACCGGGGAGCTGTTTTTT.